This T cell receptor (beta chain) stems from a study of cytomegalovirus exposure and HLA in healthy donors. Study findings and constraints: TCR beta chain V- and J-gene trimming was linked, in a later analysis, to a missense variant in DCLRE1C. Previous analysis showed most TCR beta V segments were productive about 87% or about 30% of the time.

Both 60 Vbeta primers and 13 Jbeta primers went into the PCR. In the source study's methods: Among the unique TCR beta chains that a later analysis counted, about 85 million in all, roughly 11 million were shared. TCRdb keeps only in-frame clones here, not all; method: immunoSEQ multiplex PCR. Clone size and V and J calls were adopted from that table, with D and trimming inferred from the DNA. The repertoire includes about 150,000 clones, 85% of them detected once, and 1% sits in the top ten. As for this clone: Its antigen remains unidentified.

V shed 5 bases, J shed 5 bases, and the junction held 7 bases outside the gene matches. Germline-derived CDR1 and CDR2 are MRHNA and SNTAGT. The CDR3 has 15 amino acids. This chain links TRBV6-4 with TRBJ2-3; 10 positions match TRBD2. This TCR derives from a boy aged 2 to 10 in good health and CMV-seronegative. What was sequenced was PBMCs. The CDR3 is CASSRSGGAGDTQYF. The CDR3 DNA reads as TGTGCCAGCAGTCGAAGCGGGGGGGCCGGAGATACGCAGTATTTT.